The 6 T cell receptor beta chains given below trace back to one sample, sequenced in a study of monozygotic twins with inflammatory bowel disease. TCRdb processed the 5' RACE reads again and assigns one entry to each CDR3 protein, with no DNA. This listing includes over 200,000 distinct CDR3 sequences. Sequencing input: blood. Receptors originate from a human donor with ulcerative colitis or Crohn's disease, or a healthy co-twin of an affected twin (not recorded which).

V gene TRBV12-3 or TRBV12-4 combines with J gene TRBJ1-2. The CDR3 is 14 residues long. The CDR3: CASSWTVGNYGYTF.

This chain links TRBV11-2 with TRBJ2-4; TCRdb names TRBD1, which stays unverified in the absence of DNA. The germline V gene encodes CDR1 SGHAT and CDR2 FQNNGV. This CDR3 region has 15 residues. The CDR3: CASSPIQGTKNIQYF.

This chain joins TRBV7-9 and TRBJ2-2; absent DNA, TCRdb's TRBD2 call cannot be checked. From germline, CDR1 is SEHNR and CDR2 FQNEAQ (reference sequence). This CDR3 has 17 residues. CDR3 region: CASRQGLAGGRTGELFF.

This chain connects TRBV20-1 to TRBJ1-5; absent DNA, TCRdb's TRBD1 call cannot be checked. Germline V CDR1 and CDR2: DFQATT, SNEGSKA (reference sequence). This CDR3 has 17 residues. The CDR3 is CSARDPLRQKSNQPQHF.

V usage is TRBV7-2 and J usage is TRBJ2-4; TCRdb selects TRBD2, and the lack of DNA leaves this call unchecked. The germline V gene encodes CDR1 SGHTA and CDR2 FQGNSA. The CDR3 is 14 residues long. This CDR3 is CASSRYRDNNIQYF.

The genes are TRBV5-1 and TRBJ1-3; TCRdb gives TRBD1 as the D gene, but with no DNA this cannot be confirmed. Germline loops: CDR1 SGHRS, CDR2 YFSETQ. The CDR3 loop spans 15 amino acids. CDR3 sequence: CASSRDRGSGNTIYF. Full variable domain (remainder filled in from reference TRBV5-1 and TRBJ1-3): KAGVTQTPRYLIKTRGQQVTLSCSPISGHRSVSWYQQTPGQGLQFLFEYFSETQRNKGNFPGRFSGRQFSNSRSEMNVSTLELGDSALYLCASSRDRGSGNTIYFGEGSWLTVV.